Each of the 20 T cell receptor beta chains below was sequenced from the same sample in a study of T cells in Graves' hyperthyroidism and ophthalmopathy. RNA transcripts were the template for amplifying TCR beta CDR3 regions. HTBI primers drove first-round RT-PCR of the TCR CDR3. TCRdb independently ran MiXCR on the multiplex PCR reads; one entry per CDR3 protein. The sample carries approximately 220,000 distinct CDR3 sequences, approximately 20% recorded once. Material for sequencing was blood. Every receptor here comes from a man aged 40-50 years with Graves' hyperthyroidism.

This clonotype was found many times. This sequence joins TRBV28 and TRBJ1-1; TRBD1 agrees at 9 bases. V shed 6 bases and J 4 bases; nucleotides not matched to a gene: 6. The CDR3 runs to 14 residues. Germline assignment: CDR1 MDHEN and CDR2 SYDVKM. CDR3: CASRNRGLGTEAFF. The DNA for the CDR3 is TGTGCCAGCAGAAACAGGGGGCTCGGCACTGAAGCTTTCTTT. The whole variable domain, filled in from reference TRBV28 and TRBJ1-1, reads DVKVTQSSRYLVKRTGEKVFLECVQDMDHENMFWYRQDPGLGLRLIYFSYDVKMKEKGDIPEGYSVSREKKERFSLILESASTNQTSMYLCASRNRGLGTEAFFGQGTRLTVV.

Comment on this clonotype: This may stem from a read error, because a much larger clone lies one nucleotide away. The chain links TRBV30 to TRBJ1-1, with TRBD1 matching 12 bases. The CDR3 has 14 amino acids. Per the germline V gene, CDR1 is GTSNPN and CDR2 is SVGIG (reference sequence). In DNA, the CDR3 is TGTGTCTGGAGGGACAGGGGGCCGAACACTGAAGCTTTCTTT. Translating gives CVWRDRGPNTEAFF.

The chain uses TRBV4-2 and TRBJ2-1; TRBD2 matches 7 bases. The CDR3 is 13 residues long. Unmatched junction bases numbered 10, after V lost 11 bases and J lost 6 bases. Germline CDR1 LGHNA, CDR2 YNFKEQ. CDR3 sequence reads: CAVGWGGTNEQFF. The CDR3 region has the DNA TGTGCCGTTGGGTGGGGGGGAACCAATGAGCAGTTCTTC.

This clonotype was seen many times. The V gene is TRBV20-1, the J gene TRBJ2-7; 12 bases fit TRBD2. Trimming at V came to 3 bases and at J to 4 bases, leaving 7 bases not matched to a gene. This CDR3 is built from 15 residues. CDR1 DFQATT and CDR2 SNEGSKA come from the germline V gene (reference sequence). The CDR3 bases are TGCAGTGCTAGGGACACTAGCGGGGGGAGGTACGAGCAGTACTTC. Protein sequence: CSARDTSGGRYEQYF.

This clonotype was counted at least ten times. V usage is TRBV7-9 and J usage is TRBJ1-5; 8 nucleotides align to TRBD1. The trim removed 5 bases at V and 10 bases at J, leaving 7 bases unmatched. Germline CDR1 is SEHNR and CDR2 is FQNEAQ (reference sequence). This CDR3 is 13 amino acids long. CDR3 loop: CASSATGVNPQHF. In DNA form, the CDR3 reads TGTGCCAGCAGCGCGACAGGGGTAAATCCCCAGCATTTT.

The chain is built from TRBV12-3 or TRBV12-4 and TRBJ2-2, with D perhaps being TRBD1 or TRBD2 (5 bases each). The CDR3 runs to 17 residues. Deletions cut 4 bases from V and 2 bases from J, with 17 bases between. The CDR3 region is CASSSERGLLNTGELFF. The CDR3 bases are TGTGCCAGCAGTTCAGAGAGGGGTCTTCTAAACACCGGGGAGCTGTTTTTT.

The chain couples TRBV7-8 to TRBJ1-1; D remains ambiguous. Germline assignment: CDR1 SGHVS and CDR2 FQNEAQ. Trimming pared 5 bases from V and 4 bases from J, leaving 11 bases between. CDR3 length: 13 residues. The CDR3 DNA reads as TGTGCCAGCAGCACAACCACGGGCACTGAAGCTTTCTTT. Encoded protein: CASSTTTGTEAFF.

This clonotype has just a few counts. V and J are TRBV5-4 and TRBJ2-5, with a weak D call TRBD2 (6 bases). Between the trimmed V and J ends, which lost 6 bases and 3 bases, there was a span of 15 bases. The germline gives CDR1 SGHNT, CDR2 YYREEE (reference sequence). The CDR3 loop spans 14 amino acids. The CDR3 DNA reads TGTGCCAGCAACCCCGGGACTCGCAAAGAGACCCAGTACTTC. Translated, it gives CASNPGTRKETQYF.

This clonotype was seen repeatedly, ten times or more. The chain has TRBV7-2 and TRBJ2-6; no definite D call. V lost 0 bases, J lost 4 bases, and 10 bases lay in between. CDR3 length: 16 residues. Germline CDR1 reads SGHTA; CDR2 reads FQGNSA. In nucleotides, the CDR3 is TGTGCCAGCAGCTTAGCTTTGGGCCCCGGGGCCAACGTCCTGACTTTC. It codes for CASSLALGPGANVLTF.

In this sample, this clonotype turned up a few times. Just one base apart from a much larger clone, this may be a read error. The genes are TRBV28 and TRBJ2-1, with D tentatively TRBD1 (6 bases). The ends were cut back, 7 bases at V and 0 bases at J, with 10 bases in the middle. The germline V gene encodes CDR1 MDHEN and CDR2 SYDVKM. The CDR3 extends over 14 amino acids. The CDR3 loop reads CASNDRNSYNEQFF. CDR3 sequence (DNA): TGTGCCAGCAATGACAGGAACTCCTACAATGAGCAGTTCTTC.

This clonotype showed up many times. The J gene is TRBJ1-5, the V gene TRBV5-1; weak D call: TRBD1 (5 bases). Germline V gives CDR1 SGHRS, CDR2 YFSETQ. The CDR3 runs to 15 residues. The V end lost 1 base, the J end lost 4 bases, and 12 bases lay between the germline ends. The CDR3 sequence: CASSLSTGGNQPQHF. The DNA of the CDR3 is TGCGCCAGCAGCTTGTCAACAGGAGGAAATCAGCCCCAGCATTTT.

This clonotype was picked up one time. The V call is TRBV4-1, the J call TRBJ2-3; D is ambiguous. The CDR3 length is 14 residues. Trimming cost V 2 bases and J 5 bases, with 11 bases left between them. The V gene's germline CDR1 is MGHRA and CDR2 YSYEKL. The CDR3 spells CASSQKGVGDTQYF. The CDR3 nucleotides are TGCGCCAGCAGCCAAAAGGGTGTTGGAGATACGCAGTATTTT.

This clonotype came up many times. The chain is built from TRBV7-8 and TRBJ2-1; 10 nucleotides align to TRBD2. The CDR3 contains 16 residues. After removal of 4 bases from V and 8 bases from J, the junction contained 11 bases not matched to a gene. CDR1 is SGHVS and CDR2 is FQNEAQ in the germline V gene. The CDR3 DNA reads as TGTGCCAGCAGCTCCGCCCGACTAGCGGGTAGAGATGAGCAGTTCTTC. It specifies CASSSARLAGRDEQFF.

This clonotype was found many times. This chain uses TRBV2 with TRBJ2-5; possibly TRBD2 for D (5 bases). Trimming pared 6 bases from V and 5 bases from J, leaving 13 bases between. Germline CDR1 SNHLY, CDR2 FYNNEI. There are 13 residues in the CDR3. The CDR3, as DNA: TGTGCCAGCAGCCTGGCGCAGCGGGAGACCCAGTACTTC. Residues: CASSLAQRETQYF.

This clonotype was found many times. V gene TRBV5-1 combines with J gene TRBJ2-3; 9 nucleotides agree with TRBD1. Germline CDR1 and CDR2: SGHRS and YFSETQ. This CDR3 spans 14 amino acids. With 3 bases clipped from V and 4 bases from J, the junction kept 3 bases outside the gene matches. The CDR3: CASSSGTGSDTQYF. CDR3 DNA sequence: TGCGCCAGCAGCTCCGGGACAGGGTCAGATACGCAGTATTTT.

In this sample, this clonotype turned up many times. The chain combines TRBV7-6 with TRBJ2-5; TRBD2 matches 8 bases. Germline CDR1 reads SGHVS; CDR2 reads FNYEAQ. There are 15 residues in the CDR3. Germline trimming cut 2 bases from V and 4 bases from J; bases unmatched to any gene: 6. The CDR3 DNA reads as TGTGCCAGCAGCTTAATTGCGGGGGGTCGAGAGACCCAGTACTTC. Its protein is CASSLIAGGRETQYF.

This clonotype has ten or more counts. This chain joins TRBV6-1 and TRBJ1-5; 7 bases line up with TRBD1. Germline assignment: CDR1 MNHNS and CDR2 SASEGT. Trimming cost V 4 bases and J 8 bases; bases outside gene matches: 8. This CDR3 contains 14 residues. CDR3 sequence reads: CASSGGGGLEPQHF. The CDR3 nucleotides read TGTGCCAGCAGTGGAGGGGGCGGATTGGAGCCCCAGCATTTT.

The CDR3 DNA is TGTGCCAGCAGTGAAGCAGGACCGGGAGTATCAGATACGCAGTATTTT. It yields the protein CASSEAGPGVSDTQYF. V gene TRBV2 combines with J gene TRBJ2-3; D may be TRBD2 (6 bases). Trimming removed 0 bases from V and 4 bases from J, with 14 bases in between. Germline lookup yields CDR1 SNHLY and CDR2 FYNNEI. The CDR3 extends over 16 amino acids.

The chain is built from TRBV6-1 and TRBJ2-6, with 11 bases aligning to TRBD1. CDR1 and CDR2 (germline): MNHNS, SASEGT. The CDR3 extends over 17 amino acids. Losses at the gene ends were 9 bases for V and 0 bases for J; bases not matched to a gene: 7. The CDR3 reads CASFLGQGASGANVLTF. CDR3 nucleotide sequence: TGTGCCAGTTTTCTCGGACAGGGGGCCTCTGGGGCCAACGTCCTGACTTTC.

Only a few counts were recorded for this clonotype. The J gene is TRBJ2-3, the V gene TRBV7-9, with 8 bases identical to TRBD2. This CDR3 has 16 amino acids. V trimming: 0 bases; J trimming: 0 bases; junction bases outside the gene matches: 2. Per the germline V gene, CDR1 is SEHNR and CDR2 is FQNEAQ (reference sequence). The CDR3 region has the DNA TGTGCCAGCAGCTTAGCCGGCGGGGGGAGCACAGATACGCAGTATTTT. Its protein is CASSLAGGGSTDTQYF.